This TCR beta chain was identified during a study of blood T cells in healthy people across ages. The study's findings and limits: PBMCs that were unsorted prevented a conclusive naive versus antigen-experienced comparison.

Through a sample-barcoded 5' primer and a J-beta primer mix, a second PCR was run for roughly 6 to 11 cycles. TCRdb redid the calling of the 5' RACE reads with MiXCR, one entry per CDR3 protein. Of more than 650,000 distinct CDR3 sequences listed, over 20% were seen once; the top ten hold about 22%. Many counts were recorded for this clonotype. Its antigen is still unknown. Sequencing was carried out using blood. The source of this sequence is a man between 65 and 80 years old in good health.

As DNA, the CDR3 is TGCAGCGGTGCACTAGCGCGCATCACAGATACGCAGTATTTT. Translation: CSGALARITDTQYF. The chain links TRBV29-1 to TRBJ2-3; 7 positions match TRBD2. The CDR3 covers 14 residues. CDR1 SQVTM and CDR2 ANQGSEA come from the germline V gene. The V and J ends lost 7 bases and 2 bases, in that order; junction bases with no gene match: 9.